Listed here are 21 T cell receptor beta chains from one sample, sequenced in a study of T cells after yellow fever vaccination. Each CDR3 protein is one row after TCRdb ran MiXCR on the 5' RACE reads. Of 450,000 to 550,000 distinct CDR3 sequences listed, 20% to 25% are singletons. The specimen was PBMCs, collected approximately 22 days after the first yellow fever vaccination. These receptors originate from a man between 18 and 35 years old who received the YFV17D yellow fever vaccine.

The rearrangement links TRBV4-2 to TRBJ1-3, with D tentatively TRBD1 (5 bases). Trimming left V 1 base short and J 0 bases short, with 13 bases between. The CDR3 spans 17 residues. Germline lookup yields CDR1 LGHNA and CDR2 YNFKEQ. This chain's CDR3 is CASSQGHQGVSGNTIYF. In nucleotides, the CDR3 is TGTGCCAGCAGCCAAGGTCATCAGGGCGTCTCTGGAAACACCATATATTTT.

This clonotype has just a few counts. V usage is TRBV4-1 and J usage is TRBJ2-3; no clear D. Germline V gene lookup returns CDR1 MGHRA and CDR2 YSYEKL. CDR3 size: 14 residues. V was trimmed by 1 base and J by 2 bases, leaving 7 bases between them. As DNA, the CDR3 is TGCGCCAGCAGCCAAGTCGTCGCCACAGATACGCAGTATTTT. This translates into CASSQVVATDTQYF.

This clonotype was found many times. The chain has TRBV7-2 and TRBJ2-5; 8 bases are shared with TRBD2. J gave up 8 bases and V 1 base, and 6 bases lay outside the gene matches. The CDR3 loop spans 14 amino acids. Germline CDR1 and CDR2: SGHTA and FQGNSA. In nucleotides, the CDR3 is TGTGCCAGCAGCTTAGAGACGGGGGGGGAAACCCAGTACTTC. It encodes CASSLETGGETQYF.

The genes are TRBV20-1 and TRBJ2-5, with 7 bases that match TRBD1. CDR1 is DFQATT, CDR2 SNEGSKA, per germline (reference sequence). Losses at the gene ends were 6 bases for V and 2 bases for J; bases not matched to a gene: 9. The CDR3 totals 14 residues. CDR3 residues: CSALKGGLQETQYF. DNA of the CDR3: TGCAGTGCCCTGAAAGGGGGCCTTCAAGAGACCCAGTACTTC.

This clonotype was counted between two and nine times. The chain is built from TRBV7-3 and TRBJ1-2, with D maybe TRBD1 (5 bases). The germline V gene encodes CDR1 SGHTA and CDR2 FQGTGA. Trimming stripped 5 bases from V and 6 bases from J, with 13 bases between. The CDR3 extends over 13 amino acids. This CDR3 reads CASSHTGVDGYTF. As DNA, the CDR3 is TGTGCCAGCAGCCACACAGGTGTGGATGGCTACACCTTC.

In its sample, this clonotype was seen a few times. The chain uses TRBV9 and TRBJ2-3; D might be TRBD2 (6 bases). Trimming left V 0 bases short and J 0 bases short, with 11 bases between. CDR3 length equals 16 residues. Germline-derived CDR1 and CDR2 are SGDLS and YYNGEE. CDR3 nucleotide sequence: TGTGCCAGCAGCGTAGCAAGACTAGTGAGCACAGATACGCAGTATTTT. This gives the protein CASSVARLVSTDTQYF. Full variable domain (remainder filled in from reference TRBV9 and TRBJ2-3): DSGVTQTPKHLITATGQRVTLRCSPRSGDLSVYWYQQSLDQGLQFLIQYYNGEERAKGNILERFSAQQFPDLHSELNLSSLELGDSALYFCASSVARLVSTDTQYFGPGTRLTVL.

In this sample, this clonotype turned up many times. The V and J genes are TRBV5-1 and TRBJ2-1; 8 nucleotides line up with TRBD2. Trimming removed 4 bases from V and 1 base from J; junction bases left unmatched: 4. CDR3 length: 15 amino acids. The germline V gene encodes CDR1 SGHRS and CDR2 YFSETQ. Here the CDR3 DNA reads TGCGCCAGCAGCCAAAGCGGGGGATCCTACAATGAGCAGTTCTTC. Its protein is CASSQSGGSYNEQFF.

The chain employs TRBV20-1 and TRBJ2-2; the match to TRBD2 covers 9 bases. V lost 2 bases and J lost 1; bases outside the gene matches: 20. The germline gives CDR1 DFQATT, CDR2 SNEGSKA (reference sequence). CDR3 length: 21 amino acids. The CDR3 bases are TGCAGTGCTAGAACCCCCTTCGAGGCGGGGGGGCAATCTAAGAACACCGGGGAGCTGTTTTTT. Residues: CSARTPFEAGGQSKNTGELFF.

This clonotype was counted only a few times. The chain employs TRBV4-1 and TRBJ1-2, with D possibly TRBD1 on 5 matching bases. The V gene's germline CDR1 is MGHRA and CDR2 YSYEKL. CDR3 length: 14 residues. Deletions cut 0 bases from V and 8 bases from J, with 13 bases between. The CDR3 spells CASSQEPRELGYTF. The CDR3 DNA reads as TGCGCCAGCAGCCAAGAGCCCAGGGAATTAGGCTACACCTTC.

The chain carries TRBV11-2 and TRBJ2-1, with D maybe TRBD2 (6 bases). The germline V gene encodes CDR1 SGHAT and CDR2 FQNNGV. This CDR3 has 15 amino acids. Trimming removed 1 base from V and 3 bases from J, with 10 bases in between. As DNA, the CDR3 is TGTGCCAGCAGCTTAGGTGCGGGATTCTACAATGAGCAGTTCTTC. Translated, it gives CASSLGAGFYNEQFF.

In this sample, this clonotype turned up many times. The chain joins TRBV7-6 to TRBJ2-7; perhaps TRBD1 as D (6 bases). The CDR3 runs 12 residues. CDR1 SGHVS and CDR2 FNYEAQ come from the germline V gene. V shed 3 bases and J shed 3 bases, with 6 bases lying between them. As DNA, the CDR3 is TGTGCCAGCAGCTTGACAGGCTACGAGCAGTACTTC. Encoded protein: CASSLTGYEQYF.

The table lists this clonotype with a few counts. The chain is built from TRBV10-3 and TRBJ1-3; no clear D. Deletions cut 11 bases from V and 8 bases from J, with 13 bases between. In germline, CDR1 is ENHRY, CDR2 SYGVKD. This CDR3 is built from 11 residues. CDR3 DNA: TGTGCCGGGCGGCGCACGGACACCATATATTTT. Protein product: CAGRRTDTIYF.

This clonotype was seen only a few times. The chain employs TRBV5-1 and TRBJ2-5; D unclear. The V end was cut by 2 bases, the J end by 3 bases, with 11 bases between. The length of the CDR3 is 14 residues. Looked up from germline, CDR1 is SGHRS and CDR2 is YFSETQ. CDR3: CASSLFDAKETQYF. In DNA form, the CDR3 reads TGCGCCAGCAGCTTATTTGACGCGAAAGAGACCCAGTACTTC.

This clonotype appeared a single time. The chain joins TRBV6-5 to TRBJ1-2; D call uncertain. The germline gives CDR1 MNHEY, CDR2 SVGAGI. The CDR3 has 12 amino acids. V shed 5 bases and J shed 4 bases, with 8 bases lying between them. The CDR3 loop is CASSGLGYGYTF. The CDR3 DNA reads as TGTGCCAGCAGTGGTCTGGGCTATGGCTACACCTTC.

This clonotype was recorded many times. This chain connects TRBV12-3 or TRBV12-4 to TRBJ1-5; TRBD1 matches 11 bases. Trimming at V came to 5 bases and at J to 6 bases, leaving 3 bases not matched to a gene. The CDR3 is made up of 14 amino acids. DNA for the CDR3: TGTGCCAGCAGTATCGGGACAGGGGGTCAGCCCCAGCATTTT. The encoded protein is CASSIGTGGQPQHF.

The rearrangement links TRBV5-1 to TRBJ1-1; no clear D gene. CDR1 is SGHRS, CDR2 YFSETQ, per germline. The V end lost 1 base, the J end lost 5 bases, and 12 bases lay between the germline ends. This CDR3 has 14 amino acids. This CDR3 reads CASSLFPEWTEAFF. CDR3 coding DNA: TGCGCCAGCAGCTTGTTCCCTGAATGGACTGAAGCTTTCTTT.

This clonotype showed up just a few times. This chain links TRBV18 with TRBJ2-7, with 7 positions matching TRBD1. Per germline, CDR1 KGHSH and CDR2 LQKENI. V shed 3 bases, J shed 2 bases, and the junction held 4 bases outside the gene matches. CDR3 length equals 14 residues. The CDR3 spells CASSPATGPYEQYV. CDR3 DNA: TGTGCCAGCTCACCTGCGACAGGGCCCTACGAGCAGTACGTC.

This chain links TRBV11-2 with TRBJ1-6; D gene unclear. The ends were cut back, 5 bases at V and 0 bases at J, with 11 bases in the middle. Germline-derived CDR1 and CDR2 are SGHAT and FQNNGV. There are 16 residues in the CDR3. The CDR3 protein is CASSPNPDSYNSPLHF. CDR3 DNA sequence: TGTGCCAGCAGCCCAAACCCGGACTCCTATAATTCACCCCTCCACTTT.

This clonotype was found a few times. The chain has TRBV9 and TRBJ2-3; D is perhaps TRBD1 (5 bases). The V end lost 3 bases, the J end lost 4 bases, and 12 bases lay between the germline ends. The CDR3 is 14 residues long. The V gene's germline CDR1 is SGDLS and CDR2 YYNGEE. The CDR3 nucleotides read TGTGCCAGCAGCGAGGGGTCTAGTTCAGATACGCAGTATTTT. Its translation: CASSEGSSSDTQYF.

V is TRBV19 and J is TRBJ2-2; D is unclear. Per germline, CDR1 LNHDA and CDR2 SQIVND (reference sequence). Trimming removed 5 bases at V and 8 bases at J, with 9 bases between. The CDR3 is made up of 12 amino acids. The CDR3 here is CASSPLVGELFF. The CDR3 DNA follows: TGTGCCAGTAGTCCATTGGTGGGGGAGCTGTTTTTT.

This clonotype has just a few counts. J is TRBJ2-1 and V is TRBV5-1; maybe TRBD2 (7 bases). Germline loops: CDR1 SGHRS, CDR2 YFSETQ. The CDR3 length is 12 residues. V was cut by 5 bases and J by 8 bases, with 11 bases left in between. The CDR3 loop is CASSRGGDEQFF. The CDR3 region has the DNA TGCGCCAGCAGTAGGGGGGGAGATGAGCAGTTCTTC.